The clone carrying this TCR beta chain was recorded many times. These data come from a study of T cells in Graves' hyperthyroidism and ophthalmopathy. The diagnoses drew upon clinical symptoms, serum thyroxine and TRAb, thyroid ultrasound and orbital computed tomography. RNA transcripts gave rise to amplified TCR beta CDR3 regions. When the TCR CDR3 underwent first-round RT-PCR, the HTBI primer set was used. Each CDR3 protein gets one entry after TCRdb re-called the multiplex PCR reads with MiXCR. Of a few hundred thousand distinct CDR3 sequences listed, just over 45% were seen once; the top ten hold approximately 7.5%. This receptor was obtained from a woman between 18 and 29 years old with Graves' hyperthyroidism. The sequenced sample was peripheral blood or thyroid tissue (not recorded which).

In DNA, the CDR3 is TGCGCCAGCAGTGAGTCCTCGGGTGGCGAGCAGTACTTC. Protein sequence: CASSESSGGEQYF. The V gene is TRBV10-2, the J gene TRBJ2-7; D call uncertain. The CDR3 runs to 13 residues. The V end was cut by 0 bases, the J end by 6 bases, with 9 bases between. Germline loops: CDR1 WSHSY, CDR2 SAAADI.